One and the same sample provided the 9 T cell receptor beta chains below, sequenced in a study of glioma-infiltrating T cells. The iRepertoire nested amplicon-rescue multiplex PCR amplified TCR alpha and beta CDR3s from RNA. Using its own MiXCR run on the multiplex PCR reads, TCRdb lists one record per CDR3 protein. The data show 170,000 or so distinct CDR3 sequences, about 47% seen once. The sample comprised glioma tissue, nonneoplastic brain tissue, or PBMCs (not recorded which). Receptor source: a human donor with low-grade glioma or glioblastoma, undergoing nonglioma brain surgery, or in good health (not recorded which).

This clonotype was seen at least ten times. The chain couples TRBV20-1 to TRBJ2-1, with TRBD2 matching 11 bases. Germline V lookup: CDR1 DFQATT, CDR2 SNEGSKA (reference sequence). The ends lost 2 bases at V and 0 bases at J; junction bases unmatched: 18. CDR3 size: 21 residues. CDR3 DNA: TGCAGTGCTAGACCTCTAACTGAAAGACTAGCGGGACTAAACTCCTACAATGAGCAGTTCTTC. Translated, it gives CSARPLTERLAGLNSYNEQFF.

Only a few counts were recorded for this clonotype. A much larger clone differs by one base, so this may be a read error. The chain combines TRBV20-1 with TRBJ2-5; tentative D call: TRBD2 (5 bases). The CDR3 has 16 residues. Germline CDR1 reads DFQATT; CDR2 reads SNEGSKA (reference sequence). V lost 0 bases and J lost 5, with 19 bases in between. The CDR3 sequence is CSARDYSEIVVETQYF. CDR3 in DNA: TGCAGTGCTAGAGATTATAGCGAGATTGTCGTGGAGACCCAGTACTTC.

Comments on this clonotype: A single base separates this from a much larger clone, so it may be a read error. Because the CDR3 is missing its conserved closing phenylalanine or tryptophan, this is likely a read error. J is TRBJ2-5 and V is TRBV20-1; a possible D gene is TRBD2 (5 bases). Trimming cost V 6 bases and J 4 bases, with 12 bases left between them. This CDR3 region has 12 residues. CDR1 is DFQATT, CDR2 SNEGSKA, per germline (reference sequence). CDR3 nucleotides: TGCAGTGCGGTCGCGGGCAGAGAGACCCAGTACTTA. Translating gives CSAVAGRETQYL.

Concerning this clonotype: This sequence may be a read error, since a much larger clone differs from it by one base. The chain has TRBV20-1 and TRBJ2-1, with D perhaps being TRBD1 or TRBD2 (5 bases each). Trimming stripped 6 bases from V and 7 bases from J, with 19 bases between. Germline V gene sequence: CDR1 DFQATT, CDR2 SNEGSKA (reference sequence). CDR3 length: 14 residues. The CDR3 nucleotides read TGCAGTGCCCATCCCGGGGCCTGGAAAAATGAGCAGTTCTTC. This translates into CSAHPGAWKNEQFF.

As to this clonotype: A read error may explain this, as a much larger clone is one base away. This chain links TRBV27 with TRBJ2-4; D possibly matches TRBD1 or TRBD2 (6 bases each). CDR3 length equals 15 residues. The germline V gene has CDR1 MNHEY and CDR2 SMNVEV (reference sequence). The CDR3 bases are TGTGCCAGCAGTTTACCCCCGGGGGCAGGCGGCATTCCGTACTTC. Amino acids: CASSLPPGAGGIPYF.

This clonotype ranks as medium-sized. The chain has TRBV6-1 and TRBJ2-5; TRBD2 matches 11 bases. Germline V gene data show CDR1 as MNHNS and CDR2 as SASEGT. The CDR3 length is 14 residues. V lost 4 bases, J lost 7 bases, and 5 bases stayed unmatched. The CDR3 reads CASSALAGGTTQYF. CDR3 nucleotide sequence: TGTGCCAGCAGTGCTCTAGCGGGAGGCACGACCCAGTACTTC.

Worth noting for this clonotype: The germline gene is not matched at one end of the junction; a read error may be the cause. The genes are TRBV24-1 and TRBJ2-2; maybe TRBD1 (6 bases). This CDR3 is 15 amino acids long. CDR1 and CDR2 (germline): KGHDR, SFDVKD. DNA of the CDR3: TGTGCCACCAGTGATCCAGGGGAAGGGACCGTGGAGCTGTTTTTT. Translation gives CATSDPGEGTVELFF.

CDR3 coding DNA: TGCAGTGCTAGAGATTTCGGGGAAACCGGGACAGCGTACCAAGAGACCCAGTACTTC. It specifies CSARDFGETGTAYQETQYF. This chain connects TRBV20-1 to TRBJ2-5; 7 bases fit TRBD1. This CDR3 spans 19 amino acids. Germline V gives CDR1 DFQATT, CDR2 SNEGSKA (reference sequence). Trimming took 0 bases from V and 0 from J; bases not matched to a gene: 16.

The table lists this clonotype with a few counts. V usage is TRBV4-1 and J usage is TRBJ1-5; D gene uncertain. Deletions cut 0 bases from V and 0 bases from J, with 9 bases between. Germline V lookup: CDR1 MGHRA, CDR2 YSYEKL. The CDR3 runs 16 residues. CDR3 in amino acids: CASSQESTPSNQPQHF. The CDR3 DNA sequence: TGCGCCAGCAGCCAAGAAAGTACACCTAGCAATCAGCCCCAGCATTTT.